This TCR beta chain was retrieved from a study of cytomegalovirus exposure and HLA in healthy donors. V was clipped by 1 base and J by 2 bases, with 8 bases between them. The CDR3 totals 14 residues. Germline CDR1 is SGHDN and CDR2 is FVKESK. 13 Jbeta primers and 60 Vbeta primers were used for the PCR. The method was immunoSEQ multiplex PCR; TCRdb's version includes in-frame clones alone and lacks a portion of them. The sample consists of 130,000 to 150,000 clones, just under 70% of them appearing once. The sequenced sample was PBMCs. This receptor was identified in a man in his 60s in good health and CMV-seronegative. The chain links TRBV14 to TRBJ1-2; possibly TRBD1 for D (6 bases). The CDR3 DNA follows: TGTGCCAGCAGCCAAGGGGACATAAACTATGGCTACACCTTC. Protein product: CASSQGDINYGYTF.